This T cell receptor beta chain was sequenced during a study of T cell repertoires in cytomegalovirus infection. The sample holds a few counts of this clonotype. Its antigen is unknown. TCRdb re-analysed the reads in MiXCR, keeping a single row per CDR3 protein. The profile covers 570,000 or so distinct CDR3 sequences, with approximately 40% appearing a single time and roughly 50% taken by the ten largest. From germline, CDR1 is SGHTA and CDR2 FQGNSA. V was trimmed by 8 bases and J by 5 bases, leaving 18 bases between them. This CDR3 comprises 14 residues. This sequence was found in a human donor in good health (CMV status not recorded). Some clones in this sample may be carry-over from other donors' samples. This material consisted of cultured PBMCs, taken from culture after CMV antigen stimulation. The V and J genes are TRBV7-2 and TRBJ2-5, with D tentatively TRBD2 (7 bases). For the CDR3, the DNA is TGTGCCAGCGCTTTGCCGGGGGGCGGGGAGACCCAGTACTTC. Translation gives CASALPGGGETQYF.